The 30 T cell receptor beta chains given below trace back to one sample, sequenced in a study of blood T cell repertoires in COVID-19 (dated by TCRdb to 2018 to 2020). Library preparation employed the immunoSEQ multiplex PCR assay. TCRdb re-hosts the immuneACCESS table, in-frame sequences only. Its copies lack some clones; in the studies checked, an unresolved V gene accounts for under half of them, and the cause for the rest is not known. The sample table contains 20,000 to 25,000 clones; only one count was recorded for roughly 84% of them. Of the sample, 2.5% to 4% is held by the ten largest clones. Source material: peripheral blood. These receptors originate from a man in his forties with acute or convalescent COVID-19.

The genes are TRBV5-6 and TRBJ2-1; 8 nucleotides agree with TRBD1. CDR3 length: 15 amino acids. Germline loops: CDR1 SGHDT, CDR2 YYEEEE. J lost 7 bases, V lost 0 bases, and 6 bases had no gene match. The CDR3 nucleotides are TGTGCCAGCAGCTTGGTTGGGACAGGAGGGAATGAGCAGTTCTTC. It yields the protein CASSLVGTGGNEQFF.

The rearrangement uses TRBV7-3 and TRBJ1-1, with D maybe TRBD1 (6 bases). The CDR3 contains 14 residues. V was shortened by 5 bases and J by 1 base, with 11 bases between the two germline ends. Germline-derived CDR1 and CDR2 are SGHTA and FQGTGA. CDR3 DNA: TGTGCCAGCAGCCAGGGACATAAGAACACTGAAGCTTTCTTT. As protein: CASSQGHKNTEAFF.

This chain uses TRBV30 with TRBJ1-4, with D perhaps TRBD1 (5 bases). CDR1 and CDR2 (germline): GTSNPN, SVGIG (reference sequence). This CDR3 region has 14 residues. V lost 2 bases, J lost 8 bases, and 15 bases lay in between. This CDR3 reads CAWSRQNFNEKLFF. The CDR3 DNA reads TGTGCCTGGAGTAGACAGAACTTTAACGAAAAACTGTTTTTT.

This clone was counted between two and nine times. The chain carries TRBV7-2 and TRBJ2-2; D is perhaps TRBD1 (6 bases). Trimming shortened V by 6 bases and J by 3 bases, and 20 bases separated the two germline ends. Germline assignment: CDR1 SGHTA and CDR2 FQGNSA. This CDR3 region has 17 residues. The CDR3 DNA reads as TGTGCCAGCAGGTTTTTAATCTGGGGGCCTGACACCGGGGAGCTGTTTTTT. The encoded protein is CASRFLIWGPDTGELFF.

V is TRBV7-2 and J is TRBJ1-3; D is undetermined. The germline V gene encodes CDR1 SGHTA and CDR2 FQGNSA. V was cut by 5 bases and J by 5 bases, with 13 bases left in between. The CDR3 runs 14 residues. The CDR3 sequence: CASSPGGSRNTIYF. The CDR3 region has the DNA TGTGCCAGCAGCCCTGGAGGGTCCCGAAACACCATATATTTT.

The chain links TRBV27 to TRBJ1-4; tentative D call: TRBD1 (6 bases). The CDR3 runs to 14 residues. CDR1 is MNHEY and CDR2 is SMNVEV in the germline V gene (reference sequence). Deletions cut 6 bases from V and 8 bases from J, with 16 bases between. CDR3 region: CASRKPGVSEKLFF. The CDR3 region has the DNA TGTGCCAGCAGGAAACCAGGGGTTTCGGAAAAACTGTTTTTT.

This sequence joins TRBV5-6 and TRBJ2-1; perhaps TRBD2 as D (6 bases). The CDR3 consists of 17 residues. The germline V and J ends were trimmed by 3 bases and 8 bases, with 24 bases remaining between them. CDR1 SGHDT and CDR2 YYEEEE come from the germline V gene. The CDR3 is CASSSTLIGGMADEQFF. The CDR3 nucleotides are TGTGCCAGCAGCTCTACCTTGATCGGGGGAATGGCGGATGAGCAGTTCTTC.

V gene TRBV11-2 combines with J gene TRBJ2-3; 10 bases are a match to TRBD1. The CDR3 spans 18 residues. The J segment lost 6 bases and the V segment lost 4 bases, leaving 16 bases of the junction unmatched. Germline V CDR1 and CDR2: SGHAT, FQNNGV. CDR3 sequence: CASSSRSPWTGGADTQYF. The CDR3 DNA reads as TGTGCCAGCAGCTCGCGGTCACCTTGGACAGGGGGAGCCGATACGCAGTATTTT.

This clone was detected a few times. The V call is TRBV7-9, the J call TRBJ1-2, with TRBD1 as a possible D gene (6 bases). The germline gives CDR1 SEHNR, CDR2 FQNEAQ (reference sequence). The CDR3 loop spans 12 amino acids. Trimming removed 6 bases from V and 2 bases from J, with 7 bases in between. CDR3 sequence (DNA): TGTGCCAGCAGTGACAGGAACTATGGCTACACCTTC. As protein: CASSDRNYGYTF. Full variable domain (outside the CDR3, taken from reference TRBV7-9 and TRBJ1-2): DTGVSQNPRHKITKRGQNVTFRCDPISEHNRLYWYRQTLGQGPEFLTYFQNEAQLEKSRLLSDRFSAERPKGSFSTLEIQRTEQGDSAMYLCASSDRNYGYTFGSGTRLTVV.

The chain couples TRBV29-1 to TRBJ1-2; 8 bases agree with TRBD1. The V segment lost 3 bases and the J segment 5 bases; nucleotides outside the gene matches: 2. Germline V gives CDR1 SQVTM, CDR2 ANQGSEA. The CDR3 runs 12 residues. CDR3: CSVEDRAYGYTF. The DNA for the CDR3 is TGCAGCGTTGAGGACAGGGCGTATGGCTACACCTTC.

The chain recombines TRBV6-6 with TRBJ1-5; D is unclear. In germline, CDR1 is MNHNY, CDR2 SVGAGI (reference sequence). V lost 8 bases to trimming and J lost 5 bases, with 13 bases between them. The CDR3 loop spans 13 amino acids. In nucleotides, the CDR3 is TGTGCCAGCCTTTTGCAGCGCGATCAGCCCCAGCATTTT. Amino acid sequence: CASLLQRDQPQHF.

This sequence joins TRBV6-6 and TRBJ2-7; 8 nucleotides match TRBD2. J gave up 1 base and V 4 bases, and 6 bases lay outside the gene matches. The germline V gene has CDR1 MNHNY and CDR2 SVGAGI (reference sequence). This CDR3 has 15 residues. The CDR3 nucleotides are TGTGCCAGCAGTTCCCGGGAGGGGCAATCCTACGAGCAGTACTTC. Its protein product is CASSSREGQSYEQYF.

This clone was observed a handful of times. The chain is built from TRBV3-1 (or the pseudogene TRBV3-2) and TRBJ1-2, with D unclear. CDR1 and CDR2 (germline): LGHDT, YNNKEL (reference sequence). Trimming stripped 4 bases from V and 7 bases from J, with 13 bases between. The length of the CDR3 is 13 residues. The CDR3 nucleotides read TGTGCCAGCAGCCCGTCCCCCGGGGTTGGCTACACCTTC. The encoded protein is CASSPSPGVGYTF.

The rearrangement uses TRBV5-1 and TRBJ1-1, with 9 bases that match TRBD1. Germline assignment: CDR1 SGHRS and CDR2 YFSETQ. CDR3 length equals 17 residues. Trimming cost V 0 bases and J 0 bases; bases outside gene matches: 6. The CDR3 bases are TGCGCCAGCAGCTTGGGGGACAGGGAATCCGTGAACACTGAAGCTTTCTTT. It encodes CASSLGDRESVNTEAFF.

The CDR3 coding sequence is TGTGCCAGCAGCGGACGTCTGCCAGACAGGCCTTCTAACTATGGCTACACCTTC. Its translation: CASSGRLPDRPSNYGYTF. The V and J genes are TRBV14 and TRBJ1-2; possibly TRBD1 for D (6 bases). This CDR3 region has 18 residues. The V gene's germline CDR1 is SGHDN and CDR2 FVKESK. The V gene lost 5 bases and the J gene lost 0 bases, with 22 bases spanning the gap.

The chain recombines TRBV6-5 with TRBJ2-5; no clear D. The germline V gene encodes CDR1 MNHEY and CDR2 SVGAGI. With 1 base removed from V and 7 bases from J, the gap between germline ends came to 10 bases. The CDR3 has 13 amino acids. This chain's CDR3 is CASSYFSSGTQYF. In DNA form, the CDR3 reads TGTGCCAGCAGTTACTTCTCTTCGGGGACCCAGTACTTC.

The J gene is TRBJ1-4, the V gene TRBV5-1, with TRBD1 matching 9 bases. From germline, CDR1 is SGHRS and CDR2 YFSETQ. With 4 bases clipped from V and 7 bases from J, the junction kept 5 bases outside the gene matches. The CDR3 consists of 14 residues. The CDR3 reads CASSLGTGREKLFF. CDR3 in DNA: TGCGCCAGCAGCCTCGGGACAGGGCGTGAAAAACTGTTTTTT.

As DNA, the CDR3 is TGTGCCAGCATCCGGACTAGCGGCCACAATGAGCAGTTCTTC. It translates to CASIRTSGHNEQFF. The rearrangement uses TRBV6-5 and TRBJ2-7, with 10 nucleotides matching TRBD2. TRBJ2-1 matches the DNA end more closely, so the J call is doubtful. Germline V CDR1 and CDR2: MNHEY, SVGAGI. The CDR3 spans 14 residues.

The chain is built from TRBV6-5 and TRBJ2-7; no definite D call. The CDR3 has 14 residues. Germline assignment: CDR1 MNHEY and CDR2 SVGAGI. V lost 5 bases and J 2 bases, leaving 13 bases between the germline ends. The CDR3 protein is CASSTYLEAYEQYF. For the CDR3, the DNA is TGTGCCAGCAGTACCTACCTTGAGGCCTACGAGCAGTACTTC.

This clone has just a few counts. CDR3 in DNA: TGTGCCAGCAGCCCAGAGACCAGGGGGCGGTCACCCCTCCACTTT. The encoded protein is CASSPETRGRSPLHF. The rearrangement joins TRBV7-8 to TRBJ1-6; 8 bases are a match to TRBD1. The trim removed 5 bases at V and 10 bases at J, leaving 10 bases unmatched. This CDR3 comprises 15 residues. The germline V gene has CDR1 SGHVS and CDR2 FQNEAQ.

This clone was observed once. The chain couples TRBV7-2 to TRBJ2-1, with 9 bases matching TRBD2. V trimming: 3 bases; J trimming: 0 bases; junction bases outside the gene matches: 3. The CDR3 has 16 residues. Germline lookup yields CDR1 SGHTA and CDR2 FQGNSA. CDR3 nucleotide sequence: TGTGCCAGCAGCTTCCTAGCGGGGAACTCCTACAATGAGCAGTTCTTC. This gives the protein CASSFLAGNSYNEQFF.

This clone appeared once. The chain uses TRBV18 and TRBJ1-5, with D hard to call. Germline CDR1 reads KGHSH; CDR2 reads LQKENI. The CDR3 spans 15 residues. V shed 4 bases and J shed 3 bases, with 13 bases lying between them. The CDR3 coding sequence is TGTGCCAGCTCACTGGATCGACGGGTCAATCAGCCCCAGCATTTT. It translates to CASSLDRRVNQPQHF.

V gene TRBV18 combines with J gene TRBJ2-7, with a possible D match to TRBD1 (5 bases). Deletions cut 6 bases from V and 5 bases from J, with 14 bases between. The CDR3 has 13 amino acids. Germline CDR1 and CDR2: KGHSH and LQKENI. The CDR3, as DNA: TGTGCCAGCTCCGCTTTGGGGCTCAACGAGCAGTACTTC. It is translated as CASSALGLNEQYF.

The chain employs TRBV7-2 and TRBJ1-6, with TRBD1 as a possible D gene (5 bases). CDR3 length: 15 residues. Germline assignment: CDR1 SGHTA and CDR2 FQGNSA. V was shortened by 4 bases and J by 2 bases, with 9 bases between the two germline ends. CDR3 sequence: CASSSRVTYNSPLHF. DNA for the CDR3: TGTGCCAGCAGCTCCAGGGTGACCTATAATTCACCCCTCCACTTT.

J is TRBJ1-6 and V is TRBV27, with 7 bases aligning to TRBD1. CDR1 MNHEY and CDR2 SMNVEV come from the germline V gene (reference sequence). V gave up 6 bases and J gave up 9 bases; unmatched junction bases: 8. The CDR3 consists of 14 residues. This CDR3 is CASSPDRVSSPLHF. CDR3 coding DNA: TGTGCCAGCAGCCCAGACAGGGTCAGTTCACCCCTCCACTTT.

The chain uses TRBV27 and TRBJ2-5; D gene uncertain. V was pared by 3 bases and J by 2 bases, with 7 bases between. The germline V gene encodes CDR1 MNHEY and CDR2 SMNVEV (reference sequence). This CDR3 is 13 amino acids long. The CDR3 nucleotides are TGTGCCAGCAGTTTTCGTGTACAAGAGACCCAGTACTTC. It is translated as CASSFRVQETQYF.

The genes are TRBV5-1 and TRBJ1-1; D gene unclear. Trimming shortened V by 4 bases and J by 1 base, and 8 bases separated the two germline ends. CDR3 length: 13 residues. Germline CDR1 reads SGHRS; CDR2 reads YFSETQ. This chain's CDR3 is CASSPRGNTEAFF. The CDR3 region has the DNA TGCGCCAGCAGCCCGCGGGGGAACACTGAAGCTTTCTTT.

This clone showed up just a few times. The chain has TRBV6-6 and TRBJ2-2, with TRBD2 matching 9 bases. The V gene's germline CDR1 is MNHNY and CDR2 SVGAGI (reference sequence). The CDR3 loop spans 15 amino acids. With 5 bases clipped from V and 1 base from J, the junction kept 2 bases outside the gene matches. The CDR3 region has the DNA TGTGCCAGCAGTGTGACTAGCGGGAACACCGGGGAGCTGTTTTTT. It is translated as CASSVTSGNTGELFF.

The CDR3 sequence is CASSLAGQYNEQFF. CDR3 DNA sequence: TGTGCCAGCAGCTTAGCAGGACAGTACAATGAGCAGTTCTTC. The V gene is TRBV7-8, the J gene TRBJ2-1, with D tentatively TRBD1 (6 bases). V dropped 0 bases and J dropped 4 bases, with 7 bases sitting between them. This CDR3 spans 14 amino acids. Germline V gene data show CDR1 as SGHVS and CDR2 as FQNEAQ.

The chain links TRBV6-6 to TRBJ2-7; D may be TRBD2 (6 bases). CDR1 is MNHNY and CDR2 is SVGAGI in the germline V gene (reference sequence). V was trimmed by 8 bases and J by 2 bases, leaving 13 bases between them. The CDR3 sequence is 13 residues long. For the CDR3, the DNA is TGTGCCAGCTTGGAGGGATCCACCTACGAGCAGTACTTC. Its translation: CASLEGSTYEQYF.